Presented here are 5 T cell receptor beta chains from one specimen sequenced in a study of cytomegalovirus exposure and HLA in healthy donors. Both 60 Vbeta primers and 13 Jbeta primers went into the PCR. This table comes from immunoSEQ multiplex PCR, and its TCRdb copy is limited to in-frame clones, with some not included. Of 200,000 to 250,000 clones in the sample, 81% are singletons; the top ten hold around 8%. The sequencing sample was made of PBMCs. These receptors originate from a woman between 55 and 75 years old in good health and CMV-seropositive.

This chain joins TRBV29-1 and TRBJ1-4; maybe TRBD1 (5 bases). The CDR3 spans 14 residues. The ends were cut back, 4 bases at V and 5 bases at J, with 14 bases in the middle. Germline CDR1 and CDR2: SQVTM and ANQGSEA. This CDR3 reads CSVGSGRPNEKLFF. The CDR3 nucleotides read TGCAGCGTTGGGTCAGGGAGGCCAAATGAAAAACTGTTTTTT.

The chain joins TRBV7-9 to TRBJ1-2; 8 bases agree with TRBD1. Unmatched junction bases numbered 8, after V lost 3 bases and J lost 2 bases. CDR1 is SEHNR and CDR2 is FQNEAQ in the germline V gene (reference sequence). This CDR3 comprises 16 residues. The CDR3 protein is CASSLASGGGNYGYTF. The CDR3 DNA follows: TGTGCCAGCAGCTTGGCCTCAGGGGGCGGGAACTATGGCTACACCTTC.

The chain combines TRBV25-1 with TRBJ1-5; perhaps TRBD1 as D (5 bases). V lost 5 bases to trimming and J lost 5 bases, with 10 bases between them. Germline CDR1 reads MGHDK; CDR2 reads SYGVNS. The CDR3 has 13 residues. For the CDR3, the DNA is TGTGCCAGCAGTTCAGGGTCGGATCAGCCCCAGCATTTT. Protein sequence: CASSSGSDQPQHF.

V gene TRBV18 combines with J gene TRBJ2-7; the D gene is possibly TRBD1 (6 bases). Trimming took off 3 bases at V and 2 bases at J, with 11 bases between the two ends. The CDR3 has 14 amino acids. The V gene's germline CDR1 is KGHSH and CDR2 LQKENI. As DNA, the CDR3 is TGTGCCAGCTCACCGGGGACATACACCTACGAGCAGTACTTC. As protein: CASSPGTYTYEQYF.

The chain links TRBV5-4 to TRBJ2-1, with D maybe TRBD1 (6 bases). Germline CDR1 SGHNT, CDR2 YYREEE (reference sequence). This CDR3 contains 15 residues. V gave up 2 bases and J gave up 3 bases, with 12 bases separating them. CDR3 loop: CASSFAGAGYNEQFF. The DNA for the CDR3 is TGTGCCAGCAGCTTCGCAGGGGCGGGCTACAATGAGCAGTTCTTC.